The 22 T cell receptor beta chains listed next were all sequenced from one sample in a study of cytomegalovirus exposure and HLA in healthy donors. Use of 60 Vbeta and 13 Jbeta primers characterized the PCR. Profiled with immunoSEQ multiplex PCR; TCRdb holds only in-frame clones, not every one. The data show over 120,000 clones, approximately 84% seen once. Material: PBMCs. All receptors derive from a woman aged 60-75 years in good health and CMV-seropositive.

This chain uses TRBV6-1 with TRBJ2-7; 8 nucleotides line up with TRBD1. Germline trimming cut 6 bases from V and 5 bases from J; bases unmatched to any gene: 3. CDR3 length: 12 amino acids. CDR1 is MNHNS and CDR2 is SASEGT in the germline V gene. CDR3 amino acids: CASRKQGDEQYF. CDR3 in DNA: TGTGCCAGCAGAAAACAGGGGGACGAGCAGTACTTC.

The V call is TRBV19, the J call TRBJ2-5, with 7 bases aligning to TRBD1. Germline assignment: CDR1 LNHDA and CDR2 SQIVND (reference sequence). V shed 9 bases, J shed 2 bases, and the junction held 3 bases outside the gene matches. The CDR3 contains 12 residues. This CDR3 is CASRDRQETQYF. Here the CDR3 DNA reads TGTGCCAGCCGGGACAGACAAGAGACCCAGTACTTC.

This chain uses TRBV27 with TRBJ2-6, with D maybe TRBD1 (5 bases). The CDR3 has 16 residues. V gave up 6 bases and J gave up 2 bases, with 14 bases separating them. The germline V gene has CDR1 MNHEY and CDR2 SMNVEV (reference sequence). DNA of the CDR3: TGTGCCAGCAGCCAGGGTAGTGGGGCTGGGGCCAACGTCCTGACTTTC. It encodes CASSQGSGAGANVLTF.

This chain connects TRBV30 to TRBJ2-7; TRBD2 agrees at 10 bases. V was pared by 7 bases and J by 2 bases, with 2 bases of the junction left unmatched. Per germline, CDR1 GTSNPN and CDR2 SVGIG (reference sequence). The CDR3 sequence is 12 residues long. The CDR3 coding sequence is TGTGCCTTCACTAGCGGGGCCTACGAGCAGTACTTC. It translates to CAFTSGAYEQYF. Full variable domain (remainder filled in from reference TRBV30 and TRBJ2-7): SQTIHQWPATLVQPVGSPLSLECTVEGTSNPNLYWYRQAAGRGLQLLFYSVGIGQISSEVPQNLSASRPQDRQFILSSKKLLLSDSGFYLCAFTSGAYEQYFGPGTRLTVT.

The rearrangement uses TRBV9 and TRBJ1-5; tentatively, D is TRBD1 (5 bases). The ends were cut back, 7 bases at V and 0 bases at J, with 14 bases in the middle. The CDR3 contains 15 residues. Germline V CDR1 and CDR2: SGDLS, YYNGEE. CDR3 in amino acids: CASALAGDSNQPQHF. In DNA form, the CDR3 reads TGTGCCAGCGCCCTCGCGGGGGATAGCAATCAGCCCCAGCATTTT. Drawing the rest from reference TRBV9 and TRBJ1-5, the complete variable domain is DSGVTQTPKHLITATGQRVTLRCSPRSGDLSVYWYQQSLDQGLQFLIQYYNGEERAKGNILERFSAQQFPDLHSELNLSSLELGDSALYFCASALAGDSNQPQHFGDGTRLSIL.

The rearrangement links TRBV28 to TRBJ2-5; the D gene is possibly TRBD1 (5 bases). The CDR3 sequence is 13 residues long. V gave up 6 bases and J gave up 2 bases, with 10 bases separating them. CDR1 and CDR2 from the germline V gene are MDHEN and SYDVKM. The CDR3 spells CASRRDSQETQYF. The DNA of the CDR3 is TGTGCCAGCAGGCGCGACAGTCAAGAGACCCAGTACTTC.

The V and J genes are TRBV18 and TRBJ2-3, with 10 bases fitting TRBD2. V shed 6 bases and J 0 bases; nucleotides not matched to a gene: 9. The CDR3 extends over 17 amino acids. Per the germline V gene, CDR1 is KGHSH and CDR2 is LQKENI. This CDR3 reads CASSLRTSGASTDTQYF. CDR3 nucleotides: TGTGCCAGCTCGCTCAGGACTAGCGGAGCTAGCACAGATACGCAGTATTTT.

J is TRBJ2-3 and V is TRBV9; no clear D. The CDR3 has 13 amino acids. Germline assignment: CDR1 SGDLS and CDR2 YYNGEE. Trimming left V 0 bases short and J 10 bases short, with 12 bases between. The CDR3 DNA sequence: TGTGCCAGCAGCGTAGGAGGCGGATCGGCGCAGTATTTT. Residues: CASSVGGGSAQYF.

J is TRBJ2-7 and V is TRBV27; D is perhaps TRBD2 (5 bases). The CDR3 is 15 amino acids. V lost 2 bases, J lost 2 bases, and 13 bases lay in between. Germline CDR1 reads MNHEY; CDR2 reads SMNVEV (reference sequence). Here the CDR3 DNA reads TGTGCCAGCAGTTTAAACGTGGGAGATACCTACGAGCAGTACTTC. It yields the protein CASSLNVGDTYEQYF.

This chain uses TRBV5-4 with TRBJ2-3, with a possible D match to TRBD1 (6 bases). The CDR3 is 13 amino acids. The V gene's germline CDR1 is SGHNT and CDR2 YYREEE (reference sequence). V dropped 4 bases and J dropped 4 bases, with 10 bases sitting between them. The CDR3 sequence is CASSVTGSDTQYF. Here the CDR3 DNA reads TGTGCCAGCAGCGTAACAGGGTCAGATACGCAGTATTTT.

This chain uses TRBV9 with TRBJ1-1; 7 bases agree with TRBD1. The CDR3 loop spans 15 amino acids. CDR1 and CDR2 from the germline V gene are SGDLS and YYNGEE. Trimming cost V 3 bases and J 1 base; bases outside gene matches: 6. The CDR3 DNA is TGTGCCAGCAGCGGAAGGACAGGTCCGAACACTGAAGCTTTCTTT. It encodes CASSGRTGPNTEAFF.

This clone showed up just a few times. The V and J genes are TRBV5-4 and TRBJ1-1; 9 nucleotides line up with TRBD1. Germline-derived CDR1 and CDR2 are SGHNT and YYREEE (reference sequence). CDR3 length: 13 residues. V shed 0 bases, J shed 11 bases, and the junction held 5 bases outside the gene matches. CDR3 region: CASSLVQGAVAFF. As DNA, the CDR3 is TGTGCCAGCAGCTTGGTACAGGGGGCTGTCGCTTTCTTT.

J is TRBJ2-7 and V is TRBV5-1, with 7 positions matching TRBD2. The germline V gene has CDR1 SGHRS and CDR2 YFSETQ. The CDR3 is made up of 15 amino acids. V lost 2 bases and J lost 0; bases outside the gene matches: 5. CDR3 region: CASSFLAGSSYEQYF. CDR3 nucleotides: TGCGCCAGCAGCTTCTTAGCGGGTAGCTCCTACGAGCAGTACTTC.

The chain recombines TRBV30 with TRBJ2-7; 7 bases align to TRBD2. The germline gives CDR1 GTSNPN, CDR2 SVGIG (reference sequence). This CDR3 region has 13 residues. The ends lost 2 bases at V and 2 bases at J; junction bases unmatched: 3. The CDR3 loop reads CAWSPSGAYEQYF. CDR3 sequence (DNA): TGTGCCTGGAGTCCTAGCGGCGCCTACGAGCAGTACTTC.

The V call is TRBV15, the J call TRBJ1-2, with D possibly being TRBD1 (5 bases). CDR3 length: 18 amino acids. Trimming removed 0 bases at V and 3 bases at J, with 20 bases between. CDR1 is LNHNV and CDR2 is YYDKDF in the germline V gene (reference sequence). The CDR3: CATSRERLRQGVDYGYTF. The CDR3, as DNA: TGTGCCACCAGCAGAGAAAGGTTAAGGCAGGGCGTGGACTATGGCTACACCTTC.

The rearrangement joins TRBV28 to TRBJ1-2, with D possibly TRBD1 on 5 matching bases. The CDR3 consists of 14 residues. Between the trimmed V and J ends, which lost 7 bases and 8 bases, there was a span of 20 bases. CDR1 and CDR2 from the germline V gene are MDHEN and SYDVKM. The CDR3 spells CASIPATGVVGYTF. In DNA, the CDR3 is TGTGCCAGCATTCCAGCCACAGGCGTCGTCGGCTACACCTTC.

The chain recombines TRBV5-5 with TRBJ1-5, with a tentative D call TRBD1 (5 bases). V shed 5 bases and J shed 7 bases, with 16 bases lying between them. The CDR3 is made up of 14 amino acids. Looked up from germline, CDR1 is SGHKS and CDR2 is YYEKEE (reference sequence). Written as DNA, the CDR3 is TGTGCCAGCAGTTTACGTCCGCGGGGGCAGCCCCAGCATTTT. This sequence encodes CASSLRPRGQPQHF.

The chain links TRBV30 to TRBJ2-5, with D maybe TRBD1 (6 bases). The DNA end lines up better with TRBJ2-7; the J call may be wrong. Germline CDR1 GTSNPN, CDR2 SVGIG (reference sequence). There are 13 residues in the CDR3. CDR3 in DNA: TGTGCCTGGACCCCAGGGACAACCTACGAGCAGTACTTC. This translates into CAWTPGTTYEQYF.

V usage is TRBV5-1 and J usage is TRBJ2-7; 9 nucleotides match TRBD2. With V trimmed by 4 bases and J by 3 bases, 14 bases remained unmatched. Germline V gene data show CDR1 as SGHRS and CDR2 as YFSETQ. This CDR3 is built from 17 residues. DNA of the CDR3: TGCGCCAGCAGCAGGGCTAGCGGGATTGCGCCTATCTACGAGCAGTACTTC. This codes for CASSRASGIAPIYEQYF.

The chain combines TRBV5-1 with TRBJ2-5, with 8 bases lining up with TRBD2. This CDR3 region has 17 residues. J was trimmed by 2 bases and V by 0 bases; bases with no gene match: 9. Germline values: CDR1 SGHRS, CDR2 YFSETQ. DNA for the CDR3: TGCGCCAGCAGCTTGGAATGGGCGGGAGGTTATCAAGAGACCCAGTACTTC. Its protein is CASSLEWAGGYQETQYF.

The rearrangement uses TRBV15 and TRBJ2-7; D might be TRBD2 (5 bases). V was pared by 0 bases and J by 5 bases, with 11 bases between. The CDR3 runs 14 residues. Germline values: CDR1 LNHNV, CDR2 YYDKDF (reference sequence). DNA of the CDR3: TGTGCCACCAGCAGAGATCTGAGGGTTGACGAGCAGTACTTC. It is translated as CATSRDLRVDEQYF.

This sequence joins TRBV4-2 and TRBJ2-7, with 9 bases aligning to TRBD1. The CDR3 runs to 15 residues. J was trimmed by 5 bases and V by 4 bases; bases with no gene match: 9. The germline V gene encodes CDR1 LGHNA and CDR2 YNFKEQ. The CDR3 DNA reads as TGTGCCAGCAGCCCAACCGGACAGGGGACGGACGAGCAGTACTTC. This codes for CASSPTGQGTDEQYF.